This T cell receptor (beta chain) originates from a study of cytomegalovirus exposure and HLA in healthy donors. Study findings and constraints: Links to common viral pathogens appeared, in a later analysis, for several of the most significant clusters. Highly shared sequence variants in one cluster were likely a sequencing artifact.

CDR1 is SSHAT, CDR2 FNYEAQ, per germline (reference sequence). CDR3 length equals 15 residues. Notes on this clone: Antigen unknown. Its ends do not fully match the called genes, so a read error is possible.

The PCR used 60 Vbeta and 13 Jbeta primers. The protocol was immunoSEQ multiplex PCR, while the TCRdb copy is restricted to in-frame clones and leaves out a portion. This repertoire comprises 65,000 to 80,000 clones; its ten largest clones make up 6.5% to 9%. The sequenced material came from PBMCs. The origin of this receptor is a female donor in good health and CMV-seropositive. The J gene is TRBJ2-1, the V gene TRBV7-7, with 9 bases aligning to TRBD1. DNA of the CDR3: TGTGCTAGCAGCTTGGGAACAGGGGGCGTGAATGAGCAGTTCTTC. This sequence encodes CASSLGTGGVNEQFF.